This T cell receptor (beta chain) is from a study of blood T cell repertoires in COVID-19. Germline CDR1 reads MNHEY; CDR2 reads SVGAGI. The V and J ends lost 4 bases and 3 bases respectively, with 7 bases between them. CDR3 size: 12 residues. Method: immunoSEQ multiplex PCR; TCRdb's copy keeps in-frame clones and lacks some. The table includes a few hundred thousand clones, more than 80% detected once. J is TRBJ2-7 and V is TRBV6-5; no definite D call. The clonotype was recovered from a man aged 25 to 40 who had recovered from COVID-19. Sequencing was performed on PBMCs or T cells enriched from blood (not recorded which). In DNA form, the CDR3 reads TGTGCCAGCAGTTCCACGGGCTACGAGCAGTACTTC. This encodes CASSSTGYEQYF.